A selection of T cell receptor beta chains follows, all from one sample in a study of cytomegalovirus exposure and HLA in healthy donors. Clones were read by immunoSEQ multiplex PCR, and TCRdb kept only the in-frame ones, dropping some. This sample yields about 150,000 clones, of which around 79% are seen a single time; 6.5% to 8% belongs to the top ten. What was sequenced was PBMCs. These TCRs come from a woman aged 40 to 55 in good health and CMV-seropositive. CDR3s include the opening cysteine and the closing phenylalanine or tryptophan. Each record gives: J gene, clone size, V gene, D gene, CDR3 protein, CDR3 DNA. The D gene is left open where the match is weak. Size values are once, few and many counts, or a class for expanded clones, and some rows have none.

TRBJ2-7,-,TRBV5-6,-,CASSPVAGHEQYF,TGTGCCAGCAGCCCGGTGGCGGGGCACGAGCAGTACTTC
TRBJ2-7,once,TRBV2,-,CASRNTFYEQYF,TGTGCCAGCAGGAACACCTTCTACGAGCAGTACTTC
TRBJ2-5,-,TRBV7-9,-,CASRQGNQETQYF,TGTGCCAGCAGGCAGGGGAACCAAGAGACCCAGTACTTC
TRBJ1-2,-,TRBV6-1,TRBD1,CASITRQGGPTF,TGTGCCAGCATCACCCGACAGGGAGGCCCCACCTTC
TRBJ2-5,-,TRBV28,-,CASTETGRMGETQYF,TGTGCCAGCACAGAGACAGGCCGGATGGGGGAGACCCAGTACTTC
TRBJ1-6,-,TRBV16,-,CASSQSGVSPLHF,TGTGCCAGCAGCCAGTCAGGGGTCTCACCCCTCCACTTT
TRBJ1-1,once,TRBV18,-,CASSLAEVNTEAFF,TGTGCCAGCTCACTAGCGGAGGTGAACACTGAAGCTTTCTTT
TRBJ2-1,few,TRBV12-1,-,CASSPRRRGVGYNEQFF,TGTGCCAGCAGCCCGAGACGCCGGGGGGTGGGTTACAATGAGCAGTTCTTC
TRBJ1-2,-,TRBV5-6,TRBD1,CASSAGQGYGYTF,TGTGCCAGCAGCGCCGGACAGGGCTATGGCTACACCTTC
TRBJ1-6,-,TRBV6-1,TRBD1,CASSIGQGYLPLHF,TGTGCCAGCAGTATAGGACAGGGCTATCTACCCCTCCACTTT
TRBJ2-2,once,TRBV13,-,CASSSEMTVTGELFF,TGTGCCAGCAGCTCAGAGATGACAGTCACCGGGGAGCTGTTTTTT
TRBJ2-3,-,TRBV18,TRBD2,CASSPLGLAAADTQYF,TGTGCCAGCTCACCATTGGGACTAGCGGCTGCAGATACGCAGTATTTT
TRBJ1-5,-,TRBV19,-,CASSPLGQTNQPQHF,TGTGCCAGTAGTCCGTTAGGACAGACGAATCAGCCCCAGCATTTT
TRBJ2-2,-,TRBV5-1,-,CASSIGTANTGELFF,TGCGCCAGCAGCATCGGGACTGCGAACACCGGGGAGCTGTTTTTT
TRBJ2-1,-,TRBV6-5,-,CASSSPLAPLNEQFF,TGTGCCAGCAGTTCTCCCCTAGCCCCCTTGAATGAGCAGTTCTTC
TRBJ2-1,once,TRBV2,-,CASSKGHEQFF,TGTGCCAGCAGTAAGGGACACGAGCAGTTCTTC
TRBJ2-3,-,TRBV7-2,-,CASSQPTTNTQYF,TGTGCCAGCAGCCAACCGACTACCAATACGCAGTATTTT
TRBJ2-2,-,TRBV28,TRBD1,CASSPPRTGSTGELFF,TGTGCCAGCAGTCCCCCCAGGACAGGGAGCACCGGGGAGCTGTTTTTT
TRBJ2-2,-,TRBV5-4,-,CASRPDNANTGELFF,TGTGCCAGCAGACCCGACAACGCGAACACCGGGGAGCTGTTTTTT
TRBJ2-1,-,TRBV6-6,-,CASSYEGLYNEQFF,TGTGCCAGCAGTTATGAAGGACTTTACAATGAGCAGTTCTTC
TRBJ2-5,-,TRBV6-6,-,CASSKTETQETQYF,TGTGCCAGCAGTAAAACAGAAACTCAGGAGACCCAGTACTTC
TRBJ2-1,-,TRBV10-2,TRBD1,CASSGDRGLQNEQFF,TGCGCCAGCAGCGGGGACAGGGGGCTTCAGAATGAGCAGTTCTTC
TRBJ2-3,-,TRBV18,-,CASSPGATGTDTQYF,TGTGCCAGCTCACCGGGAGCGACCGGCACAGATACGCAGTATTTT
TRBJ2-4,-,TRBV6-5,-,CASSYSAPGIQYF,TGTGCCAGCAGTTACTCCGCCCCGGGCATTCAGTACTTC
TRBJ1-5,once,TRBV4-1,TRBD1,CASSQEDRGGQPQHF,TGCGCCAGCAGCCAAGAGGACAGGGGTGGGCAGCCCCAGCATTTT
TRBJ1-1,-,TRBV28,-,CASSSPAGANTEAFF,TGTGCCAGCAGTTCCCCTGCAGGGGCGAACACTGAAGCTTTCTTT
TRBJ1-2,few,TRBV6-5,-,CASSFREGYGYTF,TGTGCCAGCAGTTTCAGGGAGGGCTATGGCTACACCTTC
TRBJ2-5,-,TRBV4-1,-,CASSQEGVRAETQYF,TGCGCCAGCAGCCAAGAAGGGGTAAGGGCAGAGACCCAGTACTTC
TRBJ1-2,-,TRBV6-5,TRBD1,CASRGTGERDYGYTF,TGTGCCAGCAGGGGCACAGGGGAGAGGGACTATGGCTACACCTTC
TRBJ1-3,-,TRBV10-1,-,CASSSGNTIYF,TGCGCCAGCAGTTCGGGAAACACCATATATTTT
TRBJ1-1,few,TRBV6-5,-,CASSLAANTEAFF,TGTGCCAGCAGTTTGGCGGCTAACACTGAAGCTTTCTTT
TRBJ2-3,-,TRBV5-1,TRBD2,CASSVSGGSGDTQYF,TGCGCCAGCAGCGTAAGCGGGGGCTCCGGGGATACGCAGTATTTT
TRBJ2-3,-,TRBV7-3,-,CASSLRGQNTDTQYF,TGTGCCAGCAGCTTAAGGGGGCAGAACACAGATACGCAGTATTTT
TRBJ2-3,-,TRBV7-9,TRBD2,CASSYSGGAGTDTQYF,TGTGCCAGCAGTTATAGCGGGGGGGCCGGGACAGATACGCAGTATTTT
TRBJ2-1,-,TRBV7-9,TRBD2,CASSMRGALDNEQFF,TGTGCCAGCAGCATGCGGGGGGCTCTTGACAATGAGCAGTTCTTC
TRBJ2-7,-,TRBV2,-,CASGVTGHAEQYF,TGTGCCAGTGGGGTGACAGGCCACGCTGAGCAGTACTTC
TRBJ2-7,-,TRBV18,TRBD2,CASSLTSGGTSSYEQYF,TGTGCCAGCTCCCTCACTAGCGGGGGGACCAGCTCCTACGAGCAGTACTTC
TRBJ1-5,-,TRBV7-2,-,CASSRQGRGKGQPQHF,TGTGCCAGCAGCAGACAAGGCAGGGGTAAGGGTCAGCCCCAGCATTTT
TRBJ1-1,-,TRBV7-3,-,CASSSGIGLNTEAFF,TGTGCCAGCAGCTCGGGGATTGGCTTGAACACTGAAGCTTTCTTT
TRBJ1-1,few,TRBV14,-,CASSPTARWANTEAFF,TGTGCCAGCAGCCCGACGGCCAGGTGGGCGAACACTGAAGCTTTCTTT
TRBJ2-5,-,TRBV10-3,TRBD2,CAISATSGQETQYF,TGTGCCATCAGTGCTACTAGCGGACAAGAGACCCAGTACTTC
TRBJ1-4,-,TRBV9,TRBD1,CASSERQGGYEKLFF,TGTGCCAGCAGCGAGCGACAGGGCGGATACGAAAAACTGTTTTTT
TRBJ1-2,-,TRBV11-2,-,CASSLVLGADYGYTF,TGTGCCAGCAGCTTAGTTCTAGGGGCGGACTATGGCTACACCTTC
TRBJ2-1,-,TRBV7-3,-,CASSLLMSGEQFF,TGTGCCAGCAGCTTACTTATGTCCGGTGAGCAGTTCTTC
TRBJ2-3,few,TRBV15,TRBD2,CATSIRTSVSADTQYF,TGTGCCACCAGCATTAGGACTAGCGTTTCGGCAGATACGCAGTATTTT
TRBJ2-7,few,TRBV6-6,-,CASSLRQVTYEQYF,TGTGCCAGCAGCTTACGGCAGGTTACCTACGAGCAGTACTTC
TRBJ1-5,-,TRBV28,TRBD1,CASSGTGVPNQPQHF,TGTGCCAGCAGTGGGACAGGGGTCCCCAATCAGCCCCAGCATTTT
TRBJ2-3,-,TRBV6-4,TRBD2,CASSDSGTSRSTQYF,TGTGCCAGCAGTGATTCCGGGACTAGTAGAAGTACGCAGTATTTT
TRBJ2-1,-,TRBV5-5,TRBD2,CASSSGGGGRSSYNEQFF,TGTGCCAGCAGCAGCGGCGGGGGCGGGAGGTCCTCCTACAATGAGCAGTTCTTC
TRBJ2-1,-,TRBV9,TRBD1,CASSVGGWAGGGNEQFF,TGTGCCAGCAGCGTAGGGGGGTGGGCAGGGGGTGGCAATGAGCAGTTCTTC
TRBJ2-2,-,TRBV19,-,CASIASRSGELFF,TGTGCCAGTATCGCAAGCCGGTCCGGGGAGCTGTTTTTT
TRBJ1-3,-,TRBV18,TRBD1,CASSPSAGGSGNTIYF,TGTGCCAGCTCACCTTCAGCAGGGGGCTCTGGAAACACCATATATTTT
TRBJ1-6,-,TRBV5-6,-,CASSFAPGSNNSPLHF,TGTGCCAGCAGTTTTGCCCCGGGATCAAATAATTCACCCCTCCACTTT